Sequencing of this T cell receptor beta chain was carried out in a study of blood T cells in healthy people across ages. A second about 7 to 11 cycle PCR used barcoded and J-beta primers. TCRdb ran MiXCR on the 5' RACE reads and lists one entry per CDR3 protein. The table shows approximately 800,000 distinct CDR3 sequences, with 56% occurring only once. The receptor was isolated from a man aged 35 to 55 in good health. Sequencing was done on a sample of blood.

CDR3: CASRPAGTTNTGELFF. In DNA form, the CDR3 reads TGTGCCAGCAGGCCAGCGGGAACTACGAACACCGGGGAGCTGTTTTTT. V and J are TRBV7-2 and TRBJ2-2; the match to TRBD2 covers 7 bases. V shed 6 bases and J 0 bases; nucleotides not matched to a gene: 7. The CDR3 consists of 16 residues. Germline CDR1 SGHTA, CDR2 FQGNSA. The whole variable domain, remainder taken from reference TRBV7-2 and TRBJ2-2, is GAGVSQSPSNKVTEKGKDVELRCDPISGHTALYWYRQSLGQGLEFLIYFQGNSAPDKSGLPSDRFSAERTGGSVSTLTIQRTQQEDSAVYLCASRPAGTTNTGELFFGEGSRLTVL.